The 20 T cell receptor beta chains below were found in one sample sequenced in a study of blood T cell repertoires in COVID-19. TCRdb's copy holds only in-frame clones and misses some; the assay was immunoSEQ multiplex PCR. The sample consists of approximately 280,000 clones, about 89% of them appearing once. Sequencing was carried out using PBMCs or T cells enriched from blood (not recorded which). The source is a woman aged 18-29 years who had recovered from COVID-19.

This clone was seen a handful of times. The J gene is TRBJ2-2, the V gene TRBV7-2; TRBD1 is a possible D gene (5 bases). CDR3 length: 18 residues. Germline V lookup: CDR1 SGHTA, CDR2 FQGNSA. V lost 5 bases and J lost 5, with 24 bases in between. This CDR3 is CASSPRFRAGRMTGELFF. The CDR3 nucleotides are TGTGCCAGCAGCCCCCGGTTTCGGGCAGGGCGGATGACCGGGGAGCTGTTTTTT.

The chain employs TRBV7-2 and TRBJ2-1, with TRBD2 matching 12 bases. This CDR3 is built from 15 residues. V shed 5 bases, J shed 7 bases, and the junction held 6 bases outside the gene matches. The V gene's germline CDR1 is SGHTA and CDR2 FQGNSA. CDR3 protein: CASSLRLAGDNEQFF. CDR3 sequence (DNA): TGTGCCAGCAGCCTAAGACTAGCGGGAGATAATGAGCAGTTCTTC.

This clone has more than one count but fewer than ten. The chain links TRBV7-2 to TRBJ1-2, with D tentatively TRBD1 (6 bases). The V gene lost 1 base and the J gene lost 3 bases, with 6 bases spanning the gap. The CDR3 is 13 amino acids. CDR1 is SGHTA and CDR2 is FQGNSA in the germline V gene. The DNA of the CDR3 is TGTGCCAGCAGCTTAGACAGGGACTATGGCTACACCTTC. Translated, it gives CASSLDRDYGYTF.

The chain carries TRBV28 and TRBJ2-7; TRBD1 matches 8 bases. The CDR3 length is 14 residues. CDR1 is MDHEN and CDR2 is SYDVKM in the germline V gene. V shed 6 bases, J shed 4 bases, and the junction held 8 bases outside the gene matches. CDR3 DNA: TGTGCCAGCAGCCTGACAGGGGAGGCATACGAGCAGTACTTC. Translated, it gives CASSLTGEAYEQYF.

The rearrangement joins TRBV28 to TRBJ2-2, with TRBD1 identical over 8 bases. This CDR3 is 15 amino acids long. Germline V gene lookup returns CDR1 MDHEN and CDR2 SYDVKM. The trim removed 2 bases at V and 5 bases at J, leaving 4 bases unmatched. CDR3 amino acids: CASSLATGVTGELFF. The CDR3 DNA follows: TGTGCCAGCAGTTTAGCGACAGGGGTAACCGGGGAGCTGTTTTTT.

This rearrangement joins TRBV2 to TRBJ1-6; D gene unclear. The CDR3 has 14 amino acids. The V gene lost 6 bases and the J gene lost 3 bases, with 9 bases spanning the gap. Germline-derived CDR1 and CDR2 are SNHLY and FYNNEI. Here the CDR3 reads CASSGLGYNSPLHF. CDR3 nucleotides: TGTGCCAGCAGCGGACTGGGCTATAATTCACCCCTCCACTTT.

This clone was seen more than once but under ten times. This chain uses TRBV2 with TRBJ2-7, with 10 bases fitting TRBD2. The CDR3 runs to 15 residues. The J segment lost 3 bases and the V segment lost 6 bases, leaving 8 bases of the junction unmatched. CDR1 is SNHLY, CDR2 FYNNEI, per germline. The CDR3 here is CASRGGLAAFYEQYF. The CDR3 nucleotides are TGTGCCAGCAGGGGCGGACTAGCGGCCTTCTACGAGCAGTACTTC. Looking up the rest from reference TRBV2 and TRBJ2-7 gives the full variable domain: EPEVTQTPSHQVTQMGQEVILRCVPISNHLYFYWYRQILGQKVEFLVSFYNNEISEKSEIFDDQFSVERPDGSNFTLKIRSTKLEDSAMYFCASRGGLAAFYEQYFGPGTRLTVT.

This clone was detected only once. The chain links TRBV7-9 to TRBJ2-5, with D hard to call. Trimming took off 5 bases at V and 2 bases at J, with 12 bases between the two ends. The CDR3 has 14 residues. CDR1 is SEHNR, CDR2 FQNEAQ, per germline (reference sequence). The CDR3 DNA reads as TGTGCCAGCAGCCTACCTTGGTTGCAAGAGACCCAGTACTTC. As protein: CASSLPWLQETQYF.

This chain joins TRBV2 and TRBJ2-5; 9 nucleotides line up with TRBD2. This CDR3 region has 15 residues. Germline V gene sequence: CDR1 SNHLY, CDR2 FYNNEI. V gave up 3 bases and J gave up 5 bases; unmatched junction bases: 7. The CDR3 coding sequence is TGTGCCAGCAGTGATATAGCGGGGGCACTGGAGACCCAGTACTTC. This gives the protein CASSDIAGALETQYF.

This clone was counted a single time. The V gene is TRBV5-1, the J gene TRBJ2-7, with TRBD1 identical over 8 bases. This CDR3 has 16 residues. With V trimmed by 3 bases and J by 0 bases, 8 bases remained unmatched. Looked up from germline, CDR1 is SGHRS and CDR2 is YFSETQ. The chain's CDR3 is CASSWRTGMGSYEQYF. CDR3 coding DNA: TGCGCCAGCAGCTGGAGGACAGGGATGGGCTCCTACGAGCAGTACTTC.

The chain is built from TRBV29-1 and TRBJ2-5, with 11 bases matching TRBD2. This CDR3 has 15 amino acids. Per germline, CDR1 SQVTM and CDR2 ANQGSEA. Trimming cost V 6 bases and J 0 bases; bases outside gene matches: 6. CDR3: CSVPGTSGYQETQYF. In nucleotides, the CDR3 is TGCAGCGTCCCCGGGACTAGCGGTTACCAAGAGACCCAGTACTTC.

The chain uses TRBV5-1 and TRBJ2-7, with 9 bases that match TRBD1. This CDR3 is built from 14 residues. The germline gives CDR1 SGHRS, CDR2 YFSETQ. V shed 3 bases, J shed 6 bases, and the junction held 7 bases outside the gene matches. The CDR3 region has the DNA TGCGCCAGCAGCTCCCGGGACAGGGCCTTCGAGCAGTACTTC. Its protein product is CASSSRDRAFEQYF.

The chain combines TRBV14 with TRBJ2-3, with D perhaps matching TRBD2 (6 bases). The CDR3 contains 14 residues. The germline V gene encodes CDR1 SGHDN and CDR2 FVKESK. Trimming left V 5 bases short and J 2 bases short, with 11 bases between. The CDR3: CASSLWRATDTQYF. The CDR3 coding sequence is TGTGCCAGCAGCTTATGGAGGGCCACAGATACGCAGTATTTT. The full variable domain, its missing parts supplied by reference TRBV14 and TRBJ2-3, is EAGVTQFPSHSVIEKGQTVTLRCDPISGHDNLYWYRRVMGKEIKFLLHFVKESKQDESGMPNNRFLAERTGGTYSTLKVQPAELEDSGVYFCASSLWRATDTQYFGPGTRLTVL.

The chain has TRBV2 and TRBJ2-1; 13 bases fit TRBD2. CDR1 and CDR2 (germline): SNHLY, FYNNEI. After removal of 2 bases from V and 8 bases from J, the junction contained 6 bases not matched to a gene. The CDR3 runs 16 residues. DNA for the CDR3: TGTGCCAGCAGTGAAAAGGATACTAGCGGGAGGGATGAGCAGTTCTTC. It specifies CASSEKDTSGRDEQFF.

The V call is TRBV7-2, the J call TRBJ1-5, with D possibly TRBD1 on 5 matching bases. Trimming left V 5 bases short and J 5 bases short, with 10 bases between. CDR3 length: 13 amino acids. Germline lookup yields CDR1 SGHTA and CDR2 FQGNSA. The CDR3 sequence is CASSTRGDQPQHF. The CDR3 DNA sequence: TGTGCCAGCAGCACACGGGGGGATCAGCCCCAGCATTTT.

The CDR3 coding sequence is TGTGCCAGCAGCGGTAGACCCGGCGGCTCCTACAATGAGCAGTTCTTC. Its protein product is CASSGRPGGSYNEQFF. The J gene is TRBJ2-1, the V gene TRBV9, with unresolved D. Germline V CDR1 and CDR2: SGDLS, YYNGEE. This CDR3 spans 16 amino acids. V gave up 3 bases and J gave up 0 bases, with 13 bases separating them.

The DNA for the CDR3 is TGTGCCAGCAGTTTCAGGGGATACTCCTACGAGCAGTACTTC. Encoded protein: CASSFRGYSYEQYF. This sequence joins TRBV28 and TRBJ2-7, with a tentative D call TRBD1 (6 bases). Germline V gene data show CDR1 as MDHEN and CDR2 as SYDVKM. The CDR3 is 14 amino acids. The V and J ends lost 3 bases and 0 bases respectively, with 9 bases between them.

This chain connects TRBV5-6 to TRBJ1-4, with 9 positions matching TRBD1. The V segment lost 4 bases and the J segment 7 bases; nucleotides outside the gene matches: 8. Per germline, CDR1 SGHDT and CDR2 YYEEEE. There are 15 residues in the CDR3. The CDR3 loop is CASSILPDRGEKLFF. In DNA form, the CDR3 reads TGTGCCAGCAGCATTCTACCGGACAGGGGTGAAAAACTGTTTTTT. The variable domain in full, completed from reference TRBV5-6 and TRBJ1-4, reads DAGVTQSPTHLIKTRGQQVTLRCSPKSGHDTVSWYQQALGQGPQFIFQYYEEEERQRGNFPDRFSGHQFPNYSSELNVNALLLGDSALYLCASSILPDRGEKLFFGSGTQLSVL.

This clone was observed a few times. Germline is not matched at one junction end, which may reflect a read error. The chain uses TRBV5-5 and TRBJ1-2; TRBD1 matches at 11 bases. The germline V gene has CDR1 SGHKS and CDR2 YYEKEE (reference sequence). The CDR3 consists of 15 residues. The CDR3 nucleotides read TGTGCCAGCAGTTTGGGGACAGGGGGACCCTATGGCTACACCTTC. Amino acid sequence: CASSLGTGGPYGYTF. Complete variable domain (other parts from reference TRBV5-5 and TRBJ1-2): DAGVTQSPTHLIKTRGQQVTLRCSPISGHKSVSWYQQVLGQGPQFIFQYYEKEERGRGNFPDRFSARQFPNYSSELNVNALLLGDSALYLCASSLGTGGPYGYTFGSGTRLTVV.

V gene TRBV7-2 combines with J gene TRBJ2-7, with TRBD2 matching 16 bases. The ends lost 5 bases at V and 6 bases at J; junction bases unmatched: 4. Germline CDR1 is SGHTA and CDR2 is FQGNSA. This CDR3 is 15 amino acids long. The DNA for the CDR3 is TGTGCCAGCAGCCCTGGGACTAGCGGGAGGGCCGAGCAGTACTTC. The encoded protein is CASSPGTSGRAEQYF.